This T cell receptor beta chain is drawn from a study of preoperative IRX-2 immunotherapy in early breast cancer. The J segment lost 1 base and the V segment lost 4 bases, leaving 8 bases of the junction unmatched. Germline V gene sequence: CDR1 KGHSH, CDR2 LQKENI. The CDR3 consists of 17 residues. Specified treatment: preoperative locoregional IRX-2 cytokine immunotherapy. Preoperative locoregional IRX-2 cytokine immunotherapy was tested in the phase Ib source study. Clones were read by immunoSEQ multiplex PCR, and TCRdb kept only the in-frame ones, dropping some. The top ten clones hold roughly 1.5% of a sample with roughly 45,000 clones, less than 95% of them seen once. This clone qualifies as medium-sized.

This material consisted of tumor tissue, taken after IRX-2 immunotherapy. The V call is TRBV18, the J call TRBJ2-1, with TRBD2 matching over 9 bases. The TCR comes from a human donor with breast cancer. The chain's CDR3 is CASSLLSGRESYNEQFF. The CDR3 coding sequence is TGTGCCAGCTCACTTCTTAGCGGGAGAGAATCCTACAATGAGCAGTTCTTC.